This T cell receptor (beta chain) derives from a study of blood T cell repertoires in COVID-19. The wider study: Collection of acute and convalescent COVID-19 samples took place in the United States, Italy and Spain.

Profiling relied on immunoSEQ multiplex PCR, and the TCRdb table lists in-frame clones only, not all of them. In the table there are 400,000 to 450,000 clones, 75% to 90% of which are singletons. Germline V gene data show CDR1 as SGHNT and CDR2 as YYREEE (reference sequence). V dropped 4 bases and J dropped 6; count of bases not matched to a gene: 9. The CDR3 has 14 amino acids. Sequencing was performed on PBMCs or T cells enriched from blood (not recorded which). V is TRBV5-4 and J is TRBJ1-1, with 7 nucleotides matching TRBD1. This receptor was obtained from a man aged 25-45 years who had recovered from COVID-19. CDR3 residues: CASSDRVGFSEAFF. Here the CDR3 DNA reads TGTGCCAGCAGCGACAGGGTTGGCTTCTCTGAAGCTTTCTTT.